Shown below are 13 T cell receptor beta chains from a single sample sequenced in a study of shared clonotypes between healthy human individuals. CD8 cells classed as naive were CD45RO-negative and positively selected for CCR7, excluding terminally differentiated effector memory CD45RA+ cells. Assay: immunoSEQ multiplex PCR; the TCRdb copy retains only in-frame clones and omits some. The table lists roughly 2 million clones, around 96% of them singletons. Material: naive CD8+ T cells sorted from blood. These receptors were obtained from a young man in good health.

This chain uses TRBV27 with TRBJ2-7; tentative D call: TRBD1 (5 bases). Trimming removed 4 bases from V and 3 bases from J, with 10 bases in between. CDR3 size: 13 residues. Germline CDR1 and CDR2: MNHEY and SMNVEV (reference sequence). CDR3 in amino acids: CASSYSTGYEQYF. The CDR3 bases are TGTGCCAGCAGTTATAGCACAGGCTACGAGCAGTACTTC.

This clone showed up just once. In nucleotides, the CDR3 is TGTGCCAGCAGTTCCCCTCGACAGCGATCCTACGAGCAGTACTTC. This translates into CASSSPRQRSYEQYF. The chain carries TRBV28 and TRBJ2-7, with a possible D match to TRBD1 (5 bases). Trimming cost V 4 bases and J 1 base, with 14 bases left between them. CDR1 is MDHEN, CDR2 SYDVKM, per germline. This CDR3 spans 15 amino acids.

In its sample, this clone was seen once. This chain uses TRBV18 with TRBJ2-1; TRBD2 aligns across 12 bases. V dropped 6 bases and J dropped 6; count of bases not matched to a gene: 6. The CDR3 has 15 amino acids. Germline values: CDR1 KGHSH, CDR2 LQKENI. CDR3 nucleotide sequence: TGTGCCAGCTCGTACCTAGCGGGAGGGTCCAATGAGCAGTTCTTC. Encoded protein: CASSYLAGGSNEQFF.

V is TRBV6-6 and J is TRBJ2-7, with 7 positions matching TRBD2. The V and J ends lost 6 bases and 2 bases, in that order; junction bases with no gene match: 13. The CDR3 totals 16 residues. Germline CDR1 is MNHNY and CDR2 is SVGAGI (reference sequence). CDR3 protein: CASSGLAGRTTYEQYF. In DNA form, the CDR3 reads TGTGCCAGCAGCGGATTAGCGGGTAGGACCACCTACGAGCAGTACTTC.

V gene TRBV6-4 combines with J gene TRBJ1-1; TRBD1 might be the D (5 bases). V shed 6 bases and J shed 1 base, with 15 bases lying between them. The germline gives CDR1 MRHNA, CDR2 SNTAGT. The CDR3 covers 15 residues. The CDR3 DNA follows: TGTGCCAGCAGCGGGACTCAGGAGGAGAACACTGAAGCTTTCTTT. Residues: CASSGTQEENTEAFF.

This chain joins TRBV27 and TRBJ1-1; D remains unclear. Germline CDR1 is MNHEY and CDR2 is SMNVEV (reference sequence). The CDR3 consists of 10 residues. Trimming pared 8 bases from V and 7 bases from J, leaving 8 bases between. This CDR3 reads CASGGSEAFF. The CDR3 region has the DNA TGTGCCAGCGGAGGCAGTGAAGCTTTCTTT.

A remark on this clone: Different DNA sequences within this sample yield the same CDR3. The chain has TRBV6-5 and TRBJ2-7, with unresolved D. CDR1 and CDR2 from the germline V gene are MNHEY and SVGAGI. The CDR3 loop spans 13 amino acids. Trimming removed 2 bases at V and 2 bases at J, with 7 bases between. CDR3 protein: CASSYAETYEQYF. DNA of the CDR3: TGTGCCAGCAGTTACGCGGAAACCTACGAGCAGTACTTC.

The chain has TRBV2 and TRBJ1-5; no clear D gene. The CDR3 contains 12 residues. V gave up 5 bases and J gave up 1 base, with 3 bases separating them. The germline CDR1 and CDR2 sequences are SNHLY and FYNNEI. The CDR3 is CASSQSNQPQHF. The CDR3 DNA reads TGTGCCAGCAGTCAGAGCAATCAGCCCCAGCATTTT.

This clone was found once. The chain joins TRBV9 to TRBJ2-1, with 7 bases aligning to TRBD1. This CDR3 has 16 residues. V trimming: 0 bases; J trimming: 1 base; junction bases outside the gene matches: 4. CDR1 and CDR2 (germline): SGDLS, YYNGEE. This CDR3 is CASSVVGTASYNEQFF. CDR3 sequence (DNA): TGTGCCAGCAGCGTAGTAGGGACAGCATCCTACAATGAGCAGTTCTTC.

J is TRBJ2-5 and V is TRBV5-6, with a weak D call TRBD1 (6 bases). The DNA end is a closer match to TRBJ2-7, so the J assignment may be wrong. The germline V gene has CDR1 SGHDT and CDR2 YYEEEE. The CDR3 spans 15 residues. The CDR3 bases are TGTGCCAGCAGCCATACCCGGCTGGGGGCTGTCGAGCAGTACTTC. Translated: CASSHTRLGAVEQYF.

This CDR3 reads CASSPWTSGIYTQYF. The CDR3 DNA sequence: TGTGCCAGCAGCCCTTGGACTAGCGGGATCTATACGCAGTATTTT. The genes are TRBV7-8 and TRBJ2-3; the match to TRBD2 covers 12 bases. The CDR3 length is 15 residues. V lost 5 bases to trimming and J lost 7 bases; unmatched junction nucleotides: 7. CDR1 is SGHVS and CDR2 is FQNEAQ in the germline V gene.

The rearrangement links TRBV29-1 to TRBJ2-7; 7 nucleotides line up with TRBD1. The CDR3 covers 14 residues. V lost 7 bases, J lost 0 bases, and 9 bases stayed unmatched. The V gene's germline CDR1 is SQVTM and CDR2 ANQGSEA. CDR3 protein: CSAYGTANSYEQYF. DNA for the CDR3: TGCAGCGCATACGGGACAGCAAACTCCTACGAGCAGTACTTC.

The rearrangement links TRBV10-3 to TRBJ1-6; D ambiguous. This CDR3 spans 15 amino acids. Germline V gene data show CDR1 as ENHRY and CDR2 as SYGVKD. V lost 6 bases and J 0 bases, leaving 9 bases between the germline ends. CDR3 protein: CAIRDANSYNSPLHF. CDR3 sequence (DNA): TGTGCCATCAGAGACGCGAACTCCTATAATTCACCCCTCCACTTT.